The 13 T cell receptor beta chains below all came from one sample that was sequenced in a study of blood T cell repertoires in COVID-19. Data came from immunoSEQ multiplex PCR; TCRdb stores just in-frame clones and leaves some out. The sample comprises about 83,000 clones, 70% to 90% of which are singletons, and about 8% rests with the top ten. The sample comprised peripheral blood. These receptors originate from a man at least 80 years old with active or convalescent COVID-19.

This sequence joins TRBV7-9 and TRBJ1-2; TRBD1 might be the D (6 bases). Germline V CDR1 and CDR2: SEHNR, FQNEAQ (reference sequence). The CDR3 runs 14 residues. Trimming stripped 5 bases from V and 5 bases from J, with 15 bases between. This CDR3 is CASSPDRRLYGYTF. CDR3 nucleotide sequence: TGTGCCAGCAGCCCCGACAGGAGACTTTATGGCTACACCTTC.

The chain carries TRBV10-3 and TRBJ2-3, with D possibly TRBD1 on 5 matching bases. Germline loops: CDR1 ENHRY, CDR2 SYGVKD. The CDR3 consists of 15 residues. The V and J ends lost 6 bases and 1 base respectively, with 14 bases between them. The CDR3, as DNA: TGTGCCATCAGAGTCAGGGTCGGTGGCACAGATACGCAGTATTTT. This encodes CAIRVRVGGTDTQYF.

The chain is built from TRBV9 and TRBJ2-5, with 9 bases that match TRBD1. CDR3 length: 12 residues. Losses at the gene ends were 5 bases for V and 14 bases for J; bases not matched to a gene: 10. Germline V CDR1 and CDR2: SGDLS, YYNGEE. CDR3 nucleotides: TGTGCCAGCAGTGGGGGGACAGGGCCAATATACTTC. Encoded protein: CASSGGTGPIYF.

J is TRBJ1-1 and V is TRBV9; D unclear. The CDR3 loop spans 15 amino acids. V gave up 0 bases and J gave up 4 bases, with 13 bases separating them. Germline-derived CDR1 and CDR2 are SGDLS and YYNGEE. CDR3 bases: TGTGCCAGCAGCGTAGGTCCGGGTCGTGGCACTGAAGCTTTCTTT. Protein product: CASSVGPGRGTEAFF.

This clone was counted a single time. This rearrangement joins TRBV28 to TRBJ2-1; D is possibly TRBD2 (5 bases). V was trimmed by 5 bases and J by 5 bases, leaving 16 bases between them. Germline CDR1 is MDHEN and CDR2 is SYDVKM. The CDR3 is 15 residues long. The CDR3 bases are TGTGCCAGCAGTCGAACGCGGGTAGTTCACAATGAGCAGTTCTTC. Translated, it gives CASSRTRVVHNEQFF.

The chain has TRBV6-2 or TRBV6-3 and TRBJ2-5; D not resolved. This CDR3 has 13 amino acids. Germline CDR1 is MNHEY and CDR2 is SVGEGT. Deletions cut 1 base from V and 5 bases from J, with 8 bases between. The chain's CDR3 is CASSYLLRETQYF. CDR3 coding DNA: TGTGCCAGCAGTTACTTGCTGCGGGAGACCCAGTACTTC.

The chain has TRBV7-9 and TRBJ2-1, with D perhaps matching TRBD2 (6 bases). Trimming removed 3 bases at V and 4 bases at J, with 19 bases between. Germline lookup yields CDR1 SEHNR and CDR2 FQNEAQ (reference sequence). The CDR3 is made up of 17 amino acids. The CDR3 region is CASSFYAGQAKYNEQFF. In nucleotides, the CDR3 is TGTGCCAGCAGCTTTTATGCGGGGCAGGCGAAGTACAATGAGCAGTTCTTC.

The V call is TRBV5-5, the J call TRBJ2-5; 8 nucleotides align to TRBD2. The CDR3 has 13 residues. Germline CDR1 SGHKS, CDR2 YYEKEE (reference sequence). The junction had 8 bases not matched to a gene; V was cut back by 9 bases and J by 4 bases. This CDR3 reads CATTGGPGETQYF. DNA of the CDR3: TGTGCCACTACGGGGGGGCCGGGAGAGACCCAGTACTTC.

The gene calls are TRBV7-2 and TRBJ1-2; D unclear. CDR3 length equals 16 residues. V gave up 6 bases and J gave up 1 base, with 18 bases separating them. Germline CDR1 is SGHTA and CDR2 is FQGNSA. CDR3 region: CASRRPGEGINYGYTF. DNA for the CDR3: TGTGCCAGCAGAAGACCGGGAGAAGGAATTAACTATGGCTACACCTTC. Full variable domain (missing parts from reference TRBV7-2 and TRBJ1-2): GAGVSQSPSNKVTEKGKDVELRCDPISGHTALYWYRQSLGQGLEFLIYFQGNSAPDKSGLPSDRFSAERTGGSVSTLTIQRTQQEDSAVYLCASRRPGEGINYGYTFGSGTRLTVV.

V gene TRBV7-2 combines with J gene TRBJ1-2, with D possibly being TRBD1 (5 bases). The CDR3 has 13 amino acids. V lost 1 base, J lost 4 bases, and 7 bases lay in between. Germline CDR1 and CDR2: SGHTA and FQGNSA. In nucleotides, the CDR3 is TGTGCCAGCAGCTTAGACAGGACCTATGGCTACACCTTC. This encodes CASSLDRTYGYTF. The full variable domain, its missing parts supplied by reference TRBV7-2 and TRBJ1-2, is GAGVSQSPSNKVTEKGKDVELRCDPISGHTALYWYRQSLGQGLEFLIYFQGNSAPDKSGLPSDRFSAERTGGSVSTLTIQRTQQEDSAVYLCASSLDRTYGYTFGSGTRLTVV.

The chain employs TRBV5-1 and TRBJ1-4; D gene ambiguous. V lost 0 bases and J lost 7, with 13 bases in between. The CDR3 is made up of 15 amino acids. The V gene's germline CDR1 is SGHRS and CDR2 YFSETQ. CDR3 loop: CASSLASQAREKLFF. Here the CDR3 DNA reads TGCGCCAGCAGCTTGGCATCGCAAGCGCGTGAAAAACTGTTTTTT.

The chain couples TRBV15 to TRBJ1-5; perhaps TRBD1 as D (5 bases). The CDR3 spans 15 residues. The germline CDR1 and CDR2 sequences are LNHNV and YYDKDF (reference sequence). V gave up 1 base and J gave up 5 bases, with 12 bases separating them. CDR3 in amino acids: CATSRVWQGDQPQHF. The CDR3 DNA sequence: TGTGCCACCAGCAGAGTCTGGCAGGGTGATCAGCCCCAGCATTTT.

The V call is TRBV19, the J call TRBJ1-5; D possibly corresponds to TRBD1 (5 bases). CDR3 length equals 18 residues. The V gene's germline CDR1 is LNHDA and CDR2 SQIVND (reference sequence). Trimming removed 1 base from V and 0 bases from J, with 16 bases in between. DNA for the CDR3: TGTGCCAGTAGTATAGGGGGGTGGGGAGGTTCTAGCAATCAGCCCCAGCATTTT. It yields the protein CASSIGGWGGSSNQPQHF. Full variable domain (remainder filled in from reference TRBV19 and TRBJ1-5): DGGITQSPKYLFRKEGQNVTLSCEQNLNHDAMYWYRQDPGQGLRLIYYSQIVNDFQKGDIAEGYSVSREKKESFPLTVTSAQKNPTAFYLCASSIGGWGGSSNQPQHFGDGTRLSIL.